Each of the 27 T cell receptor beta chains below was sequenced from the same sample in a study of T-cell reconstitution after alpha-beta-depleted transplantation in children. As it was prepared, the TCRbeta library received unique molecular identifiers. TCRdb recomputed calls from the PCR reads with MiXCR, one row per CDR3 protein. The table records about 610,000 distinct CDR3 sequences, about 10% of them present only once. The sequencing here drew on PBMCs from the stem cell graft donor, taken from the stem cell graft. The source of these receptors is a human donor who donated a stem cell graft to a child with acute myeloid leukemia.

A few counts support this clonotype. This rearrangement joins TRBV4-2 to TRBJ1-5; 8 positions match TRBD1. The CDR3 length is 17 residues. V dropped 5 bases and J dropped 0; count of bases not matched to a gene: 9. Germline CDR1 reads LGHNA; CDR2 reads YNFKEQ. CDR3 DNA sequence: TGTGCCAGCAGCGGTGGGGCGGGACAGGCTAGCAATCAGCCCCAGCATTTT. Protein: CASSGGAGQASNQPQHF.

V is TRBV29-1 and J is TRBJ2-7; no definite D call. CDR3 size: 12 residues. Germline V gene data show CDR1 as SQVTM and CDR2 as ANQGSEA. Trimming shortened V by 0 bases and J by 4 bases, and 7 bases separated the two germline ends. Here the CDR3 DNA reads TGCAGCGTTGAAGAAGGCGAGTACGAGCAGTACTTC. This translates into CSVEEGEYEQYF.

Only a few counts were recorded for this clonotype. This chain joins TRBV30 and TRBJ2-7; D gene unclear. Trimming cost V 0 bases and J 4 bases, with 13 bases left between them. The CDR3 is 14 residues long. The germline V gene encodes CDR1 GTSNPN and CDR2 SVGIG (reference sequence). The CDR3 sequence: CAWSVKGIQYEQYF. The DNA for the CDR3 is TGTGCCTGGAGTGTAAAGGGTATTCAGTACGAGCAGTACTTC.

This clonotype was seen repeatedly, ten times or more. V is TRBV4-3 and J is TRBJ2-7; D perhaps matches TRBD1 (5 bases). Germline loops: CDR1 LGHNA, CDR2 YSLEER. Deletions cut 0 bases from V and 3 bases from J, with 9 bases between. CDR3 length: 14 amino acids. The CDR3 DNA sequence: TGCGCCAGCAGCCAAGATAGGGGCCGCTACGAGCAGTACTTC. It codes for CASSQDRGRYEQYF.

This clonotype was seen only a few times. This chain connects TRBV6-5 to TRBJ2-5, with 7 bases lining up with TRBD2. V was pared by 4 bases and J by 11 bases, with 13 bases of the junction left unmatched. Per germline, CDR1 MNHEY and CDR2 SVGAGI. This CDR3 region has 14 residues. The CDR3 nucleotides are TGTGCCAGCAGTTCTAGCGGCTCCGAGAGACCTCAGTACTTC. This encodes CASSSSGSERPQYF.

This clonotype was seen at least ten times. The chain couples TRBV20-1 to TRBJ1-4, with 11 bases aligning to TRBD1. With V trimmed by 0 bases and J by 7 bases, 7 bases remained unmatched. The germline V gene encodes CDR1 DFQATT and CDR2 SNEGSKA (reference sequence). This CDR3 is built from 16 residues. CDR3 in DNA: TGCAGTGCTAGAGATCAGACCGGGACAGGGGGTGAAAAACTGTTTTTT. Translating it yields CSARDQTGTGGEKLFF.

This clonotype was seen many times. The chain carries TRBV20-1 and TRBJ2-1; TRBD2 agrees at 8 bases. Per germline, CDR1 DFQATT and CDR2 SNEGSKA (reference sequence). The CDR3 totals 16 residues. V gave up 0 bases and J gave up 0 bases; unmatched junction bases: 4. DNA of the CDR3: TGCAGTGCTAGAGATCCGAGCGGGAGCTCCTACAATGAGCAGTTCTTC. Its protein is CSARDPSGSSYNEQFF.

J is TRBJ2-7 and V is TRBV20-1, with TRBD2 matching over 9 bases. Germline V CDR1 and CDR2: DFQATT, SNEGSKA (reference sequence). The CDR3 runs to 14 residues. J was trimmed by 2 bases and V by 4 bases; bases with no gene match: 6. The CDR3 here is CSAIAGVVPYEQYF. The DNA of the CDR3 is TGCAGTGCTATAGCGGGAGTCGTGCCCTACGAGCAGTACTTC.

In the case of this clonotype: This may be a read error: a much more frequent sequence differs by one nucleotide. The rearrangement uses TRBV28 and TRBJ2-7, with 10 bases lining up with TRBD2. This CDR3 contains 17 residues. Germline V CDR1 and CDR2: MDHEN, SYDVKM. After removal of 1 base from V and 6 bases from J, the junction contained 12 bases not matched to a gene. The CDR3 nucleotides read TGTGCCAGCAGTTTATCCTCGATTCTAGCGGGAGTGGTCGAGCAGTACTTC. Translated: CASSLSSILAGVVEQYF. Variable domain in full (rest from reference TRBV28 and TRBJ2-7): DVKVTQSSRYLVKRTGEKVFLECVQDMDHENMFWYRQDPGLGLRLIYFSYDVKMKEKGDIPEGYSVSREKKERFSLILESASTNQTSMYLCASSLSSILAGVVEQYFGPGTRLTVT.

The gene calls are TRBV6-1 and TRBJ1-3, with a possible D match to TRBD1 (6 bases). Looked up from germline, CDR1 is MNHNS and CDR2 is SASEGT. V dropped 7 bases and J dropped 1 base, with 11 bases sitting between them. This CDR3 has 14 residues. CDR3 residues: CASTQGLSGNTIYF. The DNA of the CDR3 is TGTGCCAGCACCCAGGGGCTGTCTGGAAACACCATATATTTT.

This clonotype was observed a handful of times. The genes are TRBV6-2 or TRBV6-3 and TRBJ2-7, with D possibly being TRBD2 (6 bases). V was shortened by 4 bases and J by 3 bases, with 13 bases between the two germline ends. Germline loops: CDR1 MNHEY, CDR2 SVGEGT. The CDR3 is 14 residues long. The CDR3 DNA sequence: TGTGCCAGCAGTTTTGCCGGGAGAAACTACGAGCAGTACTTC. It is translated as CASSFAGRNYEQYF.

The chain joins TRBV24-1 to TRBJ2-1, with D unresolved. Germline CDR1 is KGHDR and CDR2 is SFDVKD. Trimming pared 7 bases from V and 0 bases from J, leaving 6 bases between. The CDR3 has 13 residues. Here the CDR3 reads CATSLSSYNEQFF. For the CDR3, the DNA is TGTGCCACCAGCCTAAGCTCCTACAATGAGCAGTTCTTC.

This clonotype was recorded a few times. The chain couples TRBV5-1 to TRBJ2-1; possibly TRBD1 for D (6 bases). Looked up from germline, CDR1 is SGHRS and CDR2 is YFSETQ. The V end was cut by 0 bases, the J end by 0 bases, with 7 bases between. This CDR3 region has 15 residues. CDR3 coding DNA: TGCGCCAGCAGCTTGGAGGGGGTCTCCTACAATGAGCAGTTCTTC. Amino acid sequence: CASSLEGVSYNEQFF. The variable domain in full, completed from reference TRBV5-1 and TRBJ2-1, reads KAGVTQTPRYLIKTRGQQVTLSCSPISGHRSVSWYQQTPGQGLQFLFEYFSETQRNKGNFPGRFSGRQFSNSRSEMNVSTLELGDSALYLCASSLEGVSYNEQFFGPGTRLTVL.

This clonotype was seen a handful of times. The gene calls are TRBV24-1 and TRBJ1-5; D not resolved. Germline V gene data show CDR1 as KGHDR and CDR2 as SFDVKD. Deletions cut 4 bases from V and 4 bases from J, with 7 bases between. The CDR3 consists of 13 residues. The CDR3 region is CATSEAGNQPQHF. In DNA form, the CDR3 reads TGTGCCACCAGTGAGGCGGGGAATCAGCCCCAGCATTTT.

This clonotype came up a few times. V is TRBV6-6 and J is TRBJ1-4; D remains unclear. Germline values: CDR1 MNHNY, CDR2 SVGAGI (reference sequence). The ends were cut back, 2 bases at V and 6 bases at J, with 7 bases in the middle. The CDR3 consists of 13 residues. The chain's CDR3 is CASSYIADEKLFF. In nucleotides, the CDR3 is TGTGCCAGCAGTTACATAGCGGATGAAAAACTGTTTTTT.

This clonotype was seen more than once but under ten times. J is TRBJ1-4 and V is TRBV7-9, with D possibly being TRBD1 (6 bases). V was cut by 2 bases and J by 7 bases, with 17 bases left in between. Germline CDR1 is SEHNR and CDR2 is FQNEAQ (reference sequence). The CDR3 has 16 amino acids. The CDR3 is CASSLNPRTQGEKLFF. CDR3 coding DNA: TGTGCCAGCAGCTTAAACCCCCGGACACAGGGTGAAAAACTGTTTTTT.

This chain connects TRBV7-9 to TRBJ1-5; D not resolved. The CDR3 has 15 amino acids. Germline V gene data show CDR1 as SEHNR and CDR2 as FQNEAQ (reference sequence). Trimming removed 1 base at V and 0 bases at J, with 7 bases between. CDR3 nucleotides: TGTGCCAGCAGCTTAGGGGAATATAGCAATCAGCCCCAGCATTTT. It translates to CASSLGEYSNQPQHF.

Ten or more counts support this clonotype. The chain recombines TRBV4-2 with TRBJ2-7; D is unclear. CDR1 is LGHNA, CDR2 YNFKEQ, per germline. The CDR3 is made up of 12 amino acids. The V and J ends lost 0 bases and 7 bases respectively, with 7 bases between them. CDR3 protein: CASSQESREQYF. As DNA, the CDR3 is TGTGCCAGCAGCCAAGAGTCACGGGAGCAGTACTTC.

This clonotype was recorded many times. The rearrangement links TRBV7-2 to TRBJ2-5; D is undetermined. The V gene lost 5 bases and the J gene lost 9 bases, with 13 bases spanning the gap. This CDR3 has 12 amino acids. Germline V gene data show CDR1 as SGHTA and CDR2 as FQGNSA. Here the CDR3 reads CASSGFKWAQYF. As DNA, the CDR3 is TGTGCCAGCAGCGGGTTCAAATGGGCCCAGTACTTC. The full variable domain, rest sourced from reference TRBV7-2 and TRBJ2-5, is GAGVSQSPSNKVTEKGKDVELRCDPISGHTALYWYRQSLGQGLEFLIYFQGNSAPDKSGLPSDRFSAERTGGSVSTLTIQRTQQEDSAVYLCASSGFKWAQYFGPGTRLLVL.

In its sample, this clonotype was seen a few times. CDR3 protein: CASSQGLVGGYEQYF. The CDR3 bases are TGTGCCAGCAGCCAAGGACTCGTCGGGGGGTACGAGCAGTACTTC. The chain has TRBV3-1 and TRBJ2-7; TRBD2 aligns across 7 bases. Germline assignment: CDR1 LGHDT and CDR2 YNNKEL (reference sequence). The CDR3 spans 15 residues. Germline trimming cut 1 base from V and 4 bases from J; bases unmatched to any gene: 7.

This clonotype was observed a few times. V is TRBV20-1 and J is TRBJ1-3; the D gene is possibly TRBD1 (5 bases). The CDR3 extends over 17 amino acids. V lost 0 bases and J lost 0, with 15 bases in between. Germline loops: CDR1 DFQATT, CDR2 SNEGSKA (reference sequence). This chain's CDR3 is CSAREGPGPNSGNTIYF. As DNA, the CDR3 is TGCAGTGCTAGAGAGGGGCCAGGGCCCAACTCTGGAAACACCATATATTTT.

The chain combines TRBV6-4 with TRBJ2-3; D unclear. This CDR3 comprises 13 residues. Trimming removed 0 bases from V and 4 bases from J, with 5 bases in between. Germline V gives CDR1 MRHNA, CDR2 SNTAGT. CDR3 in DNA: TGTGCCAGCAGTGACTCGGTGGCAGATACGCAGTATTTT. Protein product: CASSDSVADTQYF.

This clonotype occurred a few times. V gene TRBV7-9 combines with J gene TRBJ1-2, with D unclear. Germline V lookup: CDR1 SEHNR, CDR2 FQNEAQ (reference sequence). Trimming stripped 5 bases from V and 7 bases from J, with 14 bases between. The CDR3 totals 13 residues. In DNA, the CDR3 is TGTGCCAGCAGCCACATTAGGTTGGGTGGCTACACCTTC. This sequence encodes CASSHIRLGGYTF.

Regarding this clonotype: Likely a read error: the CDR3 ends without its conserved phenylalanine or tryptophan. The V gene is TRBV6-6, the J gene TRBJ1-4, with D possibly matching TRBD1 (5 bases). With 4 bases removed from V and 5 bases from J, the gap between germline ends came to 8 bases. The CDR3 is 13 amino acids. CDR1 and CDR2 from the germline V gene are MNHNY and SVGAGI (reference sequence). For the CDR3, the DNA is TGTGCCAGCAGTTGGGGCCCAAATGAAAAACTGTTTTAT. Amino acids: CASSWGPNEKLFY.

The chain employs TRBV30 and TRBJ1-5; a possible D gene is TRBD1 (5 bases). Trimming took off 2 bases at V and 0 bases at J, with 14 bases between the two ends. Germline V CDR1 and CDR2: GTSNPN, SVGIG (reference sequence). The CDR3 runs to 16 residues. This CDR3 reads CAWSLGTGYSNQPQHF. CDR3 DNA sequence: TGTGCCTGGAGTTTGGGGACCGGGTATAGCAATCAGCCCCAGCATTTT.

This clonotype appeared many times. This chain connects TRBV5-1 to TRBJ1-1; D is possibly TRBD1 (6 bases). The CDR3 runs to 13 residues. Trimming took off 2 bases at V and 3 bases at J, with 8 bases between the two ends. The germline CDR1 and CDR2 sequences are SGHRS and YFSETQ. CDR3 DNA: TGCGCCAGCAGCTTCAAGGGGGACACTGAAGCTTTCTTT. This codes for CASSFKGDTEAFF.

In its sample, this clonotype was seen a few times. In nucleotides, the CDR3 is TGTGCCAGCAGGTTTCCTCCTGGTCGGGGAACAGGGGGGGCAGAGACCCAGTACTTC. Protein sequence: CASRFPPGRGTGGAETQYF. The chain couples TRBV11-2 to TRBJ2-5; tentatively, D is TRBD1 (8 bases). CDR3 length: 19 residues. The germline V and J ends were trimmed by 6 bases and 4 bases, with 30 bases remaining between them. The V gene's germline CDR1 is SGHAT and CDR2 FQNNGV.